This T cell receptor beta chain is from a study of cytomegalovirus exposure and HLA in healthy donors. Study-wide results and caveats: Later, an analysis found that common viral pathogens appeared to be linked with several of the most significant clusters. On later analysis, the bulk of CMV-associated TCR beta chains appeared to be HLA-restricted.

The study ran its PCR with 60 Vbeta and 13 Jbeta primers. Clones were read by immunoSEQ multiplex PCR, and TCRdb kept only the in-frame ones, dropping some. The specimen's table records about 160,000 clones. Points on this clone: Its antigen is not identified.

Germline CDR1 and CDR2: MGHRA and YSYEKL. Losses at the gene ends were 1 base for V and 2 bases for J; bases not matched to a gene: 5. This CDR3 region has 15 residues. The sequence derives from a woman aged 45-65 years in good health and CMV-seronegative. The V and J genes are TRBV4-1 and TRBJ2-7, with 7 bases fitting TRBD2. Specimen: PBMCs. The CDR3 spells CASSQVPLAAYEQYF. CDR3 nucleotide sequence: TGCGCCAGCAGCCAAGTACCCCTAGCGGCCTACGAGCAGTACTTC.